These 5 T cell receptor beta chains were all obtained from the same sample, sequenced in a study of blood T cell repertoires in COVID-19. Sequencing was performed with immunoSEQ multiplex PCR; in TCRdb, only in-frame clones are kept and a portion is missing. The sample lists 200,000 to 300,000 clones, 84% occurring once. The sequenced material came from peripheral blood. These receptors originate from a woman between 40 and 50 years old who had recovered from COVID-19.

This clone showed up just a few times. This CDR3 is CASRQSSYEQYF. As DNA, the CDR3 is TGTGCCTCAAGACAGTCTTCCTACGAGCAGTACTTC. The rearrangement links TRBV30 to TRBJ2-7; a possible D gene is TRBD1 (5 bases). Looked up from germline, CDR1 is GTSNPN and CDR2 is SVGIG (reference sequence). The ends were cut back, 7 bases at V and 1 base at J, with 11 bases in the middle. CDR3 length: 12 residues.

Notes on this clone: The sample contains more than one DNA sequence encoding this CDR3. The chain is built from TRBV5-1 and TRBJ2-7; 14 bases line up with TRBD2. The CDR3 loop spans 15 amino acids. Germline assignment: CDR1 SGHRS and CDR2 YFSETQ. V was pared by 3 bases and J by 4 bases, with 3 bases of the junction left unmatched. The CDR3: CASSSGLAGGYEQYF. Written as DNA, the CDR3 is TGCGCCAGCAGCTCAGGACTAGCGGGGGGTTACGAGCAGTACTTC.

This chain joins TRBV7-9 and TRBJ1-6, with TRBD1 matching 7 bases. The V and J ends lost 5 bases and 5 bases, in that order; junction bases with no gene match: 3. The length of the CDR3 is 14 residues. Germline loops: CDR1 SEHNR, CDR2 FQNEAQ (reference sequence). The CDR3 nucleotides are TGTGCCAGCAGCCGGGGACAGCATAATTCACCCCTCCACTTT. Protein product: CASSRGQHNSPLHF.

V gene TRBV5-4 combines with J gene TRBJ2-5; 11 bases fit TRBD1. V shed 3 bases, J shed 4 bases, and the junction held 5 bases outside the gene matches. The CDR3 covers 15 residues. Germline CDR1 SGHNT, CDR2 YYREEE (reference sequence). The CDR3 region has the DNA TGTGCCAGCAGCTCCGCCGGGACAGGGGGAGAGACCCAGTACTTC. Encoded protein: CASSSAGTGGETQYF.

The chain couples TRBV5-1 to TRBJ1-6; D is unresolved. CDR1 is SGHRS, CDR2 YFSETQ, per germline. The CDR3 totals 14 residues. Trimming stripped 8 bases from V and 0 bases from J, with 9 bases between. The CDR3 coding sequence is TGCGCCAGTAGACAAGACTCCTATAATTCACCCCTCCACTTT. Translated, it gives CASRQDSYNSPLHF.